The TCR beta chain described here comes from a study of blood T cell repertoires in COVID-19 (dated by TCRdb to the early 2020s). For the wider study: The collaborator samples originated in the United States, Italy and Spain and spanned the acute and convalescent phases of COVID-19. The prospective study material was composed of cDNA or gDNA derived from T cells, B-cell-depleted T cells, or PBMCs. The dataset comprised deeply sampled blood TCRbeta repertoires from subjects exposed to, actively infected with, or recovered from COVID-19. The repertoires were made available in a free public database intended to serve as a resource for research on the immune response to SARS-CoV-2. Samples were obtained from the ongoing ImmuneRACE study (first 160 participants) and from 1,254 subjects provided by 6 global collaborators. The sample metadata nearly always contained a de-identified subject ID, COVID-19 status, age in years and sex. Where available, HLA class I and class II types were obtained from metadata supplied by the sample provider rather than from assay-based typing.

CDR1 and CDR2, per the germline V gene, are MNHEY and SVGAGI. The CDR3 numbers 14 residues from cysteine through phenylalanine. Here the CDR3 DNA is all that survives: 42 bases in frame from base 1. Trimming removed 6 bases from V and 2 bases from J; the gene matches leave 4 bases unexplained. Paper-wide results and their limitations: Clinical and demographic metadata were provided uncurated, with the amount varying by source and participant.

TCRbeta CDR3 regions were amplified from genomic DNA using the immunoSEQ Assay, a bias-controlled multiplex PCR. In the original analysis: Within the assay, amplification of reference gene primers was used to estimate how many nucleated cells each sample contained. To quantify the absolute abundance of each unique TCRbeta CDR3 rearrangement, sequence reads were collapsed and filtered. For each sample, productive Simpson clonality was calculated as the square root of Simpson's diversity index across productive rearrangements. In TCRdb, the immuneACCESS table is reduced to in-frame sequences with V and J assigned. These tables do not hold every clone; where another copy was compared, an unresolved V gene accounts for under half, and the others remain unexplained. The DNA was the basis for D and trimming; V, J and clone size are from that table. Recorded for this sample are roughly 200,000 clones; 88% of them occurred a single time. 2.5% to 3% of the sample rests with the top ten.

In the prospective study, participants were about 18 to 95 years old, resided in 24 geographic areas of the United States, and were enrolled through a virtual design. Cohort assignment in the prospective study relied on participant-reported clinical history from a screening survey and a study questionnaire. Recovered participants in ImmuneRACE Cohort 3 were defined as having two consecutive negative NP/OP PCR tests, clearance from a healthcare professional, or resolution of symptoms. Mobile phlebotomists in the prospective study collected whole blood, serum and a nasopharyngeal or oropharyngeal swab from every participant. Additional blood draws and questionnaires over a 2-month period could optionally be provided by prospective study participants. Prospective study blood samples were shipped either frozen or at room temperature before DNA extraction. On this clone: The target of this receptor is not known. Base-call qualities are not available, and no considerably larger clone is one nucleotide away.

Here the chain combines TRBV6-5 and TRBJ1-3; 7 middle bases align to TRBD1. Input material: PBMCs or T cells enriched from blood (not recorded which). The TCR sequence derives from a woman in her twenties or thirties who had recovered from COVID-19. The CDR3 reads CASSGTVTGNTIYF. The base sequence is TGTGCCAGCAGCGGGACAGTCACTGGAAACACCATATATTTT.